The 14 T cell receptor beta chains in this list originate from one sample, sequenced in a study of T cells in Graves' hyperthyroidism and ophthalmopathy. Template material for amplifying TCR beta CDR3 regions consisted of RNA transcripts. First-round RT-PCR with HTBI primers amplified the TCR CDR3 region. TCRdb analysed the multiplex PCR reads with MiXCR anew, one entry per CDR3 protein. This table has around 400,000 distinct CDR3 sequences, about 12% appearing once. Sequenced: blood. These TCRs come from a woman between 18 and 30 years old with Graves' hyperthyroidism.

This clonotype was detected many times. This chain uses TRBV7-9 with TRBJ1-1; the D is unclear. Germline V gene sequence: CDR1 SEHNR, CDR2 FQNEAQ (reference sequence). V was cut by 6 bases and J by 8 bases, with 10 bases left in between. CDR3 size: 11 residues. The CDR3 DNA reads TGTGCCAGCAGACAAAGCCAAGAAGCTTTCTTT. Encoded protein: CASRQSQEAFF.

A note on this clonotype: A much bigger clone sits one base away, suggesting this may be a read error. The chain combines TRBV27 with TRBJ2-7, with 7 bases identical to TRBD2. The CDR3 is 13 residues long. Germline V lookup: CDR1 MNHEY, CDR2 SMNVEV (reference sequence). V lost 6 bases, J lost 9 bases, and 11 bases stayed unmatched. The CDR3 here is CASSPNRGVAQYF. The CDR3 DNA is TGTGCCAGCAGCCCCAACCGGGGGGTGGCGCAGTACTTC.

This clonotype was observed a few times. This rearrangement joins TRBV30 to TRBJ2-3; no firm D call. The CDR3 has 11 residues. V shed 5 bases and J shed 6 bases, with 9 bases lying between them. Germline CDR1 GTSNPN, CDR2 SVGIG (reference sequence). In DNA, the CDR3 is TGTGCCTGGGGCTCTAGTGATACGCAGTATTTT. Its protein product is CAWGSSDTQYF.

This clonotype was counted at least ten times. The V call is TRBV2, the J call TRBJ2-5, with a tentative D call TRBD2 (5 bases). Per germline, CDR1 SNHLY and CDR2 FYNNEI. The CDR3 covers 12 residues. V was pared by 8 bases and J by 4 bases, with 11 bases between. CDR3 DNA: TGTGCCAGCGGCGCCGGAGGAGAGACCCAGTACTTC. Its protein product is CASGAGGETQYF.

This clonotype was found many times. The chain uses TRBV28 and TRBJ2-7, with D perhaps TRBD2 (5 bases). Germline V CDR1 and CDR2: MDHEN, SYDVKM. The CDR3 is made up of 13 amino acids. V was pared by 9 bases and J by 3 bases, with 15 bases between. CDR3 nucleotide sequence: TGTGCCAGTGCCACCGGGAAAGGCTACGAGCAGTACTTC. Protein sequence: CASATGKGYEQYF.

This clonotype was found many times. The genes are TRBV20-1 and TRBJ2-2, with 9 bases identical to TRBD2. V lost 3 bases to trimming and J lost 4 bases; unmatched junction nucleotides: 6. Germline V lookup: CDR1 DFQATT, CDR2 SNEGSKA (reference sequence). The CDR3 has 15 residues. In nucleotides, the CDR3 is TGCAGTGCTAGCGCCCGAGCGGGAGGCACCGGGGAGCTGTTTTTT. Amino acids: CSASARAGGTGELFF.

This clonotype was seen a few times. The conserved closing phenylalanine or tryptophan is absent in this CDR3, likely reflecting a read error. CDR3 protein: CASSPDARGTLNTEAFL. CDR3 DNA sequence: TGCGCCAGCAGCCCAGATGCCAGGGGCACTCTGAACACTGAAGCTTTCCTT. V gene TRBV5-1 combines with J gene TRBJ1-1, with D tentatively TRBD1 (6 bases). Germline V gene lookup returns CDR1 SGHRS and CDR2 YFSETQ. Trimming stripped 4 bases from V and 0 bases from J, with 19 bases between. The CDR3 has 17 amino acids.

This clonotype was found many times. The gene calls are TRBV6-1 and TRBJ1-6, with D perhaps TRBD1 (6 bases). Germline CDR1 is MNHNS and CDR2 is SASEGT. Trimming took 5 bases from V and 6 from J, leaving 17 bases between them. The CDR3 is 16 residues long. CDR3 region: CASSYTGLPINSPLHF. The CDR3 coding sequence is TGTGCCAGCAGTTATACAGGGCTTCCCATTAATTCACCCCTCCACTTT.

In its sample, this clonotype was seen many times. The chain is built from TRBV11-2 and TRBJ1-1; D not certain. The V gene's germline CDR1 is SGHAT and CDR2 FQNNGV. CDR3 length: 14 residues. Trimming removed 5 bases at V and 1 base at J, with 11 bases between. CDR3 region: CASSPGPSNTEAFF. The CDR3 bases are TGTGCCAGCAGCCCAGGCCCCTCGAACACTGAAGCTTTCTTT.

About this clonotype itself: A much larger clone differs by one base, so this may be a read error. The chain links TRBV10-3 to TRBJ1-4; D is uncertain. Germline V gene sequence: CDR1 ENHRY, CDR2 SYGVKD. CDR3 length: 14 amino acids. The CDR3 is CTISESSSFEKLFF. For the CDR3, the DNA is TGTACCATCAGTGAGTCGAGTTCGTTTGAAAAACTGTTTTTT.

V is TRBV19 and J is TRBJ1-1, with D uncertain. The CDR3 sequence is 15 residues long. Trimming stripped 7 bases from V and 0 bases from J, with 15 bases between. Germline loops: CDR1 LNHDA, CDR2 SQIVND (reference sequence). The CDR3 protein is CASTPTQSMNTEAFF. The DNA of the CDR3 is TGTGCCAGTACCCCCACTCAGTCGATGAACACTGAAGCTTTCTTT.

Many counts were recorded for this clonotype. The chain couples TRBV29-1 to TRBJ1-5; 8 bases agree with TRBD1. The CDR3 runs to 14 residues. The V segment lost 4 bases and the J segment 6 bases; nucleotides outside the gene matches: 8. Germline CDR1 SQVTM, CDR2 ANQGSEA. CDR3 protein: CSVGAGQGGQPQHF. CDR3 in DNA: TGCAGCGTTGGGGCCGGACAGGGCGGTCAGCCCCAGCATTTT.

This clonotype was recorded at least ten times. The genes are TRBV4-1 and TRBJ1-2; D perhaps matches TRBD1 (5 bases). The CDR3 has 14 residues. Germline values: CDR1 MGHRA, CDR2 YSYEKL. The ends were cut back, 3 bases at V and 3 bases at J, with 11 bases in the middle. CDR3 region: CASSHLQGDYGYTF. In nucleotides, the CDR3 is TGCGCCAGCAGCCACCTTCAGGGTGACTATGGCTACACCTTC.

This clonotype was seen ten or more times. The gene calls are TRBV28 and TRBJ2-7; 9 bases align to TRBD2. The CDR3 covers 13 residues. V lost 4 bases, J lost 4 bases, and 2 bases stayed unmatched. CDR1 is MDHEN and CDR2 is SYDVKM in the germline V gene. CDR3 region: CASSWLAGYEQYF. CDR3 nucleotide sequence: TGTGCCAGCAGTTGGCTAGCGGGGTACGAGCAGTACTTC.